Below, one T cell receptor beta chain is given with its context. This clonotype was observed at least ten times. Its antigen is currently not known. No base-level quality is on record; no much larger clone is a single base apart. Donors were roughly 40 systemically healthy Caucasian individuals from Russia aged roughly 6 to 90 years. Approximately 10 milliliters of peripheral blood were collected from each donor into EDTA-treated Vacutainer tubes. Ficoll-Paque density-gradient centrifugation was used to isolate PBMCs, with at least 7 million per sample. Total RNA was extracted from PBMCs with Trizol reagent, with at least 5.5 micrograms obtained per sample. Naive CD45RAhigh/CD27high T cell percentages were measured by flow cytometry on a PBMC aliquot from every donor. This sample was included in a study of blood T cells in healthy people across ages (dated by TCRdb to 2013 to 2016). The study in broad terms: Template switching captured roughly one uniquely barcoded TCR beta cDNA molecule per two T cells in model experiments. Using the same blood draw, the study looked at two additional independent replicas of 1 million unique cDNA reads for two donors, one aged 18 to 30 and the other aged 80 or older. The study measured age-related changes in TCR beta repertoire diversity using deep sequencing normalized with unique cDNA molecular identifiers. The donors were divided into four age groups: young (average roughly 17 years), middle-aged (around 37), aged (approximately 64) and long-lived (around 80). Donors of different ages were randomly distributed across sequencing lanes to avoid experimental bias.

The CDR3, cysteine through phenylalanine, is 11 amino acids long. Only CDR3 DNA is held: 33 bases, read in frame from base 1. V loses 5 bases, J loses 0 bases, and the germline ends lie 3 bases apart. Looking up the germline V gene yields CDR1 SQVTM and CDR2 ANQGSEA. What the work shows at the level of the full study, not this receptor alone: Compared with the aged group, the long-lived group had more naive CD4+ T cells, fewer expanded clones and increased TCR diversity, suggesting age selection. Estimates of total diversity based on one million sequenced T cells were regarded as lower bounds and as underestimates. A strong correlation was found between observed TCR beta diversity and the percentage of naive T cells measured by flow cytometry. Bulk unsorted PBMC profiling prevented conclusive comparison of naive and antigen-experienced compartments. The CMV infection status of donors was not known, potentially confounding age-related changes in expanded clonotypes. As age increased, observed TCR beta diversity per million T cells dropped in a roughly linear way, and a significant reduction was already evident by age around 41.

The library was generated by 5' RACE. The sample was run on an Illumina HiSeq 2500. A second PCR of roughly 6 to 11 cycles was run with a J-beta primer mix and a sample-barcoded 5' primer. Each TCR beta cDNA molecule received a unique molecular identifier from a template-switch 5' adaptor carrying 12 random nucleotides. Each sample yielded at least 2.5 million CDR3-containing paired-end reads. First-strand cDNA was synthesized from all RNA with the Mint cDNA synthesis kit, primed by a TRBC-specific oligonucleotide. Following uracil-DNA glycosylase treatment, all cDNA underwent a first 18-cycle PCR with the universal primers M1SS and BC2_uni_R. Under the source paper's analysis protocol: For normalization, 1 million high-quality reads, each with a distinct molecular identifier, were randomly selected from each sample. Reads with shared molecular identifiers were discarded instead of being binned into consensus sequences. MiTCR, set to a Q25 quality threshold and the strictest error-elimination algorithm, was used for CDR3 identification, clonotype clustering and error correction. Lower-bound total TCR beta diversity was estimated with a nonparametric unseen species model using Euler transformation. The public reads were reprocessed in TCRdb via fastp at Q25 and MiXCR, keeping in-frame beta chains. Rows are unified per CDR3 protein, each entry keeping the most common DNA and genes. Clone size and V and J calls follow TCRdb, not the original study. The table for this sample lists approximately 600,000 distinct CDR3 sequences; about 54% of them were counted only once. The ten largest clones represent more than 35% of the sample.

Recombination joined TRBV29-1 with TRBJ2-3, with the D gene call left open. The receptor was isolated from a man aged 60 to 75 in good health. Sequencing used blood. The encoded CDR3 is CSVRSTDTQYF. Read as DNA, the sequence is TGCAGCGTTCGGAGCACAGATACGCAGTATTTT.